The source of this T cell receptor (beta chain) is a study of cytomegalovirus exposure and HLA in healthy donors (dated by TCRdb to 2017 to 2019). Concerning the study at large: The roughly 670 repertoires of the first cohort and the 120 validation repertoires were produced on the same platform, according to a later analysis. The study aimed to test whether cataloging public T cell receptors could reveal signatures of past pathogen exposure. In addition to the first cohort of approximately 650 subjects, a separate validation cohort of approximately 130 different subjects was used. To predict cytomegalovirus infection status, the study brought together high-throughput TCR immunosequencing, statistical association of individual TCRs with disease status, and machine learning. Broader findings and caveats from the paper: A later analysis found that TCRs clustered in the first cohort also tended to co-occur in the 95 to 150 validation repertoires, with approximately 93% of cluster scores above 0. Most TCR sequences were seen in very few donors, while some public TCRs were found in many individuals. The classifier was reported to diagnose cytomegalovirus status with high specificity and sensitivity in both the original cohort and the validation cohort. The authors suggested that the approach could potentially be generalized to other disease states and immunological phenotypes. The validation cohort had no HLA typing available for a later analysis, so co-occurrence within that cohort was assessed over all 110 or so repertoires. The study gave a list of about 150 TCR beta chains associated with cytomegalovirus. Three of the identified cytomegalovirus-associated TCR beta chains were confirmed in vitro to be specific for cytomegalovirus antigens.

Taken from the germline V gene, the CDR1 and CDR2 loops are SGDLS and YYNGEE. The CDR3 spans 13 residues, from the cysteine through the phenylalanine. The only DNA kept is the CDR3, 39 bases in frame from the first base. V is shortened by 1 base, J by 2 bases, and the region joining them spans 6 bases. A word on this clone: Its antigen has not been determined. There are no base qualities to consult, and no much larger clone falls within one base.

Preparation of the library involved the immunoSEQ multiplex PCR assay. Per the authors' processing: To diagnose cytomegalovirus status from the catalog of TCR beta chain sequences, a statistical classification framework was built. As stored in TCRdb, this immuneACCESS dataset retains in-frame rearrangements with V and J assigned. A fraction of the clones does not appear; measured against another copy, unresolved V genes explain less than half of the discrepancy, and the remainder lacks a known reason. D and trimming were read from the DNA, whereas the V and J calls and clone size are those reported in that table. In this sample the table shows about 73,000 clones, 95% of which occur a single time. The ten largest clones capture 3.3% of the sample. Separate from the roughly 660-subject first cohort, the validation cohort of over 90 subjects was the group to which the donors belonged.

The sequenced material came from PBMCs. The rearranged chain carries TRBV9 and TRBJ1-2, with the D gene not clear enough to name. This TCR came from a man aged 18-30 years in good health and CMV-seronegative. The CDR3 amino acid sequence is: CASSVYTNYGYTF. The nucleotide sequence is given as TGTGCCAGCAGCGTATACACCAACTATGGCTACACCTTC.